What follows are 12 T cell receptor beta chains derived from one specimen sequenced in a study of blood T cell repertoires in COVID-19. Assay used: immunoSEQ multiplex PCR; TCRdb lists only in-frame clones, some missing. The repertoire consists of 150,000 to 200,000 clones, with approximately 83% occurring once and the leading ten covering about an eighth. Material for sequencing was PBMCs or T cells enriched from blood (not recorded which). The receptors were sampled from a woman in her sixties or seventies who had recovered from COVID-19.

The rearrangement links TRBV3-1 (or the pseudogene TRBV3-2) to TRBJ1-6, with TRBD1 identical over 7 bases. J lost 7 bases, V lost 5 bases, and 11 bases had no gene match. CDR3 length: 16 residues. Germline-derived CDR1 and CDR2 are LGHDT and YNNKEL (reference sequence). The CDR3 protein is CASSDQDGTANSPLHF. In DNA, the CDR3 is TGTGCCAGCAGCGATCAAGATGGGACAGCGAATTCACCCCTCCACTTT.

The chain links TRBV6-5 to TRBJ1-5, with 7 bases matching TRBD1. J was trimmed by 5 bases and V by 6 bases; bases with no gene match: 7. Germline V gene lookup returns CDR1 MNHEY and CDR2 SVGAGI. The CDR3 length is 14 residues. The CDR3 nucleotides read TGTGCCAGCAGCCGACAGGGTGGATATCAGCCCCAGCATTTT. Translated, it gives CASSRQGGYQPQHF.

The J gene is TRBJ2-1, the V gene TRBV3-1 (or the pseudogene TRBV3-2), with 10 bases identical to TRBD1. The CDR3 is made up of 14 amino acids. The germline V gene encodes CDR1 LGHDT and CDR2 YNNKEL (reference sequence). The trim removed 1 base at V and 7 bases at J, leaving 1 base unmatched. The CDR3 loop reads CASSQGTGGNEQFF. The CDR3 nucleotides read TGTGCCAGCAGCCAAGGGACAGGGGGGAATGAGCAGTTCTTC.

The chain carries TRBV3-1 (or the pseudogene TRBV3-2) and TRBJ1-3; D call uncertain. This CDR3 is built from 13 residues. Germline CDR1 reads LGHDT; CDR2 reads YNNKEL (reference sequence). The germline V and J ends were trimmed by 5 bases and 1 base, with 6 bases remaining between them. The CDR3 protein is CASSIGSGNTIYF. CDR3 sequence (DNA): TGTGCCAGCAGCATCGGGTCTGGAAACACCATATATTTT.

The CDR3 loop is CASSLAYGNEAFF. For the CDR3, the DNA is TGTGCCAGCAGTTTGGCCTACGGGAATGAAGCTTTCTTT. The V and J genes are TRBV12-3 or TRBV12-4 and TRBJ1-1, with D unresolved. Trimming took 3 bases from V and 7 from J, leaving 12 bases between them. This CDR3 is built from 13 residues.

The chain has TRBV18 and TRBJ2-5; D is ambiguous. Trimming removed 1 base from V and 3 bases from J, with 6 bases in between. Germline CDR1 is KGHSH and CDR2 is LQKENI. The CDR3 extends over 13 amino acids. CDR3 region: CASSPLEKETQYF. CDR3 sequence (DNA): TGTGCCAGCTCACCACTAGAAAAAGAGACCCAGTACTTC.

The chain recombines TRBV10-2 with TRBJ1-5, with a tentative D call TRBD1 (6 bases). The CDR3 is 13 residues long. V lost 7 bases and J 6 bases, leaving 13 bases between the germline ends. Looked up from germline, CDR1 is WSHSY and CDR2 is SAAADI. CDR3 bases: TGCGCCAGCACGCAGGGGATGGTTCAGCCCCAGCATTTT. It encodes CASTQGMVQPQHF.

Only one count was recorded for this clone. In the same sample, other DNA sequences code for this CDR3. The CDR3 DNA is TGTGCCAGCTCACCACCAGGACAGGGGTCAGATACGCAGTATTTT. Translating it yields CASSPPGQGSDTQYF. The chain joins TRBV18 to TRBJ2-3, with TRBD1 matching 9 bases. The junction had 2 bases not matched to a gene; V was cut back by 0 bases and J by 4 bases. The CDR3 has 15 residues. Per germline, CDR1 KGHSH and CDR2 LQKENI. The whole variable domain, filled in from reference TRBV18 and TRBJ2-3, reads NAGVMQNPRHLVRRRGQEARLRCSPMKGHSHVYWYRQLPEEGLKFMVYLQKENIIDESGMPKERFSAEFPKEGPSILRIQQVVRGDSAAYFCASSPPGQGSDTQYFGPGTRLTVL.

The rearrangement joins TRBV7-8 to TRBJ1-2, with 8 bases aligning to TRBD1. Looked up from germline, CDR1 is SGHVS and CDR2 is FQNEAQ. This CDR3 has 13 amino acids. Trimming cost V 2 bases and J 6 bases; bases outside gene matches: 2. The CDR3 loop reads CASSLSGGNGYTF. Here the CDR3 DNA reads TGTGCCAGCAGCTTATCAGGGGGCAATGGCTACACCTTC.

The chain joins TRBV2 to TRBJ1-5, with TRBD1 identical over 10 bases. The germline V gene encodes CDR1 SNHLY and CDR2 FYNNEI. The CDR3 consists of 15 residues. V trimming: 4 bases; J trimming: 9 bases; junction bases outside the gene matches: 9. CDR3 in DNA: TGTGCCAGCAGTGGCCTCCGGGACAGGGGTCGGCCCCAGCATTTT. Amino acid sequence: CASSGLRDRGRPQHF.

The rearrangement joins TRBV28 to TRBJ2-7; D perhaps matches TRBD1 (5 bases). The length of the CDR3 is 13 residues. Germline-derived CDR1 and CDR2 are MDHEN and SYDVKM. Between the trimmed V and J ends, which lost 3 bases and 5 bases, there was a span of 11 bases. CDR3 residues: CASSFSRVHEQYF. CDR3 DNA sequence: TGTGCCAGCAGTTTCTCCAGGGTCCACGAGCAGTACTTC.

The chain has TRBV9 and TRBJ2-7; 11 positions agree with TRBD2. This CDR3 is 15 amino acids long. CDR1 and CDR2 (germline): SGDLS, YYNGEE. V lost 4 bases and J lost 6; bases outside the gene matches: 9. The CDR3 is CASSSYSGRAAEQYF. The CDR3 DNA follows: TGTGCCAGCAGCTCATATAGCGGGAGGGCCGCCGAGCAGTACTTC.